Below, 4 T cell receptor beta chains from the same sample are listed, as sequenced in a study of blood T cell repertoires in COVID-19. The method was immunoSEQ multiplex PCR; TCRdb's version includes in-frame clones alone and lacks a portion of them. The table includes around 190,000 clones, approximately 84% detected once. Specimen: peripheral blood. These receptors were taken from an elderly woman with acute or convalescent COVID-19.

J is TRBJ1-6 and V is TRBV7-2; no clear D gene. V was shortened by 1 base and J by 7 bases, with 17 bases between the two germline ends. The germline V gene encodes CDR1 SGHTA and CDR2 FQGNSA. CDR3 size: 17 residues. CDR3 nucleotide sequence: TGTGCCAGCAGCTTAGGCACAGTCTATGGGAGGAATTCACCCCTCCACTTT. Its translation: CASSLGTVYGRNSPLHF.

The CDR3 coding sequence is TGTGCCAGCAGCGACAGGGGAACCGGGGAGCTGTTTTTT. Residues: CASSDRGTGELFF. V and J are TRBV27 and TRBJ2-2; 8 nucleotides agree with TRBD1. The length of the CDR3 is 13 residues. Trimming at V came to 6 bases and at J to 5 bases, leaving 2 bases not matched to a gene. Germline CDR1 reads MNHEY; CDR2 reads SMNVEV (reference sequence).

This clone was detected only once. The chain carries TRBV18 and TRBJ1-1; D remains unclear. This CDR3 comprises 14 residues. Looked up from germline, CDR1 is KGHSH and CDR2 is LQKENI. Deletions cut 3 bases from V and 6 bases from J, with 14 bases between. CDR3 protein: CASSPQDFISEAFF. DNA for the CDR3: TGTGCCAGCTCACCTCAGGATTTCATCTCTGAAGCTTTCTTT.

The J gene is TRBJ2-3, the V gene TRBV10-3; 9 bases align to TRBD1. CDR1 is ENHRY, CDR2 SYGVKD, per germline. CDR3 size: 18 residues. J lost 4 bases, V lost 2 bases, and 13 bases had no gene match. The CDR3 sequence is CAISEPTTTGGVADTQYF. CDR3 coding DNA: TGTGCCATCAGTGAGCCCACAACGACAGGGGGAGTCGCAGATACGCAGTATTTT.